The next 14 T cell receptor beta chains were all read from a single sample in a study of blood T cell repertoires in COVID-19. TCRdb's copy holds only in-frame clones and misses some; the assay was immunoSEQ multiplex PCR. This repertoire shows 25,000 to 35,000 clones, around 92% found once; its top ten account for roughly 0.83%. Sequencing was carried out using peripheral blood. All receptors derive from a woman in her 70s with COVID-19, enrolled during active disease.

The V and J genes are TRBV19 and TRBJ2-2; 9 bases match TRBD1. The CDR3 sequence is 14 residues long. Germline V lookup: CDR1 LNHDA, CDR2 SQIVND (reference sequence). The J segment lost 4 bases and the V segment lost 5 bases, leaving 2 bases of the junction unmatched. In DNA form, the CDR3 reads TGTGCCAGTAGTGTGGACAGGGGCACCGGGGAGCTGTTTTTT. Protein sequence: CASSVDRGTGELFF.

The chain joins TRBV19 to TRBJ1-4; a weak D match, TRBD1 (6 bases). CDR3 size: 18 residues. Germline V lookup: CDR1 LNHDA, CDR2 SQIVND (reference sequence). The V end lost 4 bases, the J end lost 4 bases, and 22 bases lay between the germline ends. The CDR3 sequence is CASSNPQGAASSNEKLFF. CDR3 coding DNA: TGTGCCAGTAGTAACCCACAGGGCGCGGCGTCGAGTAATGAAAAACTGTTTTTT.

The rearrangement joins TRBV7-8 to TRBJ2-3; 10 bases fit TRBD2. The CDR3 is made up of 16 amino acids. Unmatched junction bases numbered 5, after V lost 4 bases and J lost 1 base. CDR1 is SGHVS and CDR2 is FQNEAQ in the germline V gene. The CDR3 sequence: CASSSGLAEGTDTQYF. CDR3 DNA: TGTGCCAGCAGCTCTGGACTAGCGGAAGGCACAGATACGCAGTATTTT.

CDR3: CASSLVEGQETQYF. CDR3 in DNA: TGCGCCAGCAGCTTGGTGGAGGGCCAGGAGACCCAGTACTTC. The V and J genes are TRBV5-1 and TRBJ2-5; TRBD2 might be the D (6 bases). In germline, CDR1 is SGHRS, CDR2 YFSETQ. The CDR3 totals 14 residues. Between the trimmed V and J ends, which lost 0 bases and 5 bases, there was a span of 11 bases.

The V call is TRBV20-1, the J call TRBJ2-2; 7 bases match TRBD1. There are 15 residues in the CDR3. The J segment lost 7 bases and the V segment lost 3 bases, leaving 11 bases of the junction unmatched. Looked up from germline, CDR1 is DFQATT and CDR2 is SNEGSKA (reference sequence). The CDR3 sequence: CSASVASTGHGELFF. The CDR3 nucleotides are TGCAGTGCTAGTGTTGCCTCGACAGGGCACGGGGAGCTGTTTTTT.

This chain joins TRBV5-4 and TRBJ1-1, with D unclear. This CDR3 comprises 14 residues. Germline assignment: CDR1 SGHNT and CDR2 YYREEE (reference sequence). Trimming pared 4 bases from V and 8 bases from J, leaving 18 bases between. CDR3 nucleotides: TGTGCCAGCAGCGCGGGGTTGGGGTCGGCGGAAGCTTTCTTT. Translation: CASSAGLGSAEAFF.

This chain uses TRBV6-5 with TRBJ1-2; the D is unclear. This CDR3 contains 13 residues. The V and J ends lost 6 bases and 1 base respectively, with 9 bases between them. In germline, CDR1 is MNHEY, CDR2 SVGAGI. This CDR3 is CASRPGINYGYTF. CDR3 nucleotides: TGTGCCAGCAGACCCGGGATTAACTATGGCTACACCTTC.

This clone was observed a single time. CDR3 amino acids: CASREGGSFVYEQYF. CDR3 nucleotides: TGTGCCAGCAGAGAAGGGGGCTCTTTTGTCTACGAGCAGTACTTC. The rearrangement joins TRBV27 to TRBJ2-7; TRBD1 aligns across 7 bases. The CDR3 contains 15 residues. The germline V gene encodes CDR1 MNHEY and CDR2 SMNVEV (reference sequence). Trimming removed 6 bases from V and 3 bases from J; junction bases left unmatched: 11.

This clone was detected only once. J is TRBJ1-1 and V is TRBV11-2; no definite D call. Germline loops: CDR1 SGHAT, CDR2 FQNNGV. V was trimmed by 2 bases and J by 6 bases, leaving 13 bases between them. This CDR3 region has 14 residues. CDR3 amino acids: CASSLSGRRPEAFF. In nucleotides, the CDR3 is TGTGCCAGCAGCTTATCTGGGAGGAGGCCTGAAGCTTTCTTT.

The CDR3 nucleotides are TGTGCCAGCTCACCAATGCCAGGGGCCCAAGCTAACTATGGCTACACCTTC. This encodes CASSPMPGAQANYGYTF. The rearrangement joins TRBV18 to TRBJ1-2; tentative D call: TRBD1 (6 bases). The V gene lost 2 bases and the J gene lost 0 bases, with 16 bases spanning the gap. This CDR3 is 17 amino acids long. Per the germline V gene, CDR1 is KGHSH and CDR2 is LQKENI.

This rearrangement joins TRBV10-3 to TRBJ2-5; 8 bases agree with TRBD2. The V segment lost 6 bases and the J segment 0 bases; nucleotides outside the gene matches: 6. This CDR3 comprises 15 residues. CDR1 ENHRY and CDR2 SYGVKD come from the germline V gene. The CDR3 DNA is TGTGCCATCAGAAGGGGACTAGGGTACCAAGAGACCCAGTACTTC. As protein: CAIRRGLGYQETQYF.

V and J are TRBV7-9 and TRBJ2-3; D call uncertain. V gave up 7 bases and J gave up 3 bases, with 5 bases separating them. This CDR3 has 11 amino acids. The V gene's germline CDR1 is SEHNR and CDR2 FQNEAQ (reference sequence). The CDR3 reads CASILTDTQYF. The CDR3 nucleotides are TGTGCCAGCATCCTTACAGATACGCAGTATTTT.

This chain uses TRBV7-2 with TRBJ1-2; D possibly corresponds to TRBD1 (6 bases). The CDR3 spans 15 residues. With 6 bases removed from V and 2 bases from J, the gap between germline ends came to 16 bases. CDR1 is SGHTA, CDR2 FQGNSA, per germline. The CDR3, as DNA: TGTGCCAGCAGTCTACAGGGAACTTTCAACTATGGCTACACCTTC. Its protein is CASSLQGTFNYGYTF.

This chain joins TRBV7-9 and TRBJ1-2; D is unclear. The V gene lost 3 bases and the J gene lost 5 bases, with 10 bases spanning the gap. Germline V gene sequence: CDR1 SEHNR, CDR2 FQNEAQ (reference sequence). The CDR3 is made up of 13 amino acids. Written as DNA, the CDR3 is TGTGCCAGCAGCTTGGAGGAAACATATGGCTACACCTTC. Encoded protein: CASSLEETYGYTF.